These 7 T cell receptor beta chains came from one sample sequenced in a study of blood T cell repertoires in COVID-19. Some clones are missing from TCRdb's copy, which holds only in-frame ones; the method was immunoSEQ multiplex PCR. The data hold over 55,000 clones, with around 83% observed a single time. Sample: peripheral blood. These receptors were obtained from a man between 45 and 60 years old with active COVID-19.

This chain joins TRBV30 and TRBJ1-2, with 10 positions matching TRBD1. The trim removed 5 bases at V and 6 bases at J, leaving 9 bases unmatched. CDR3 length: 14 residues. Germline V gives CDR1 GTSNPN, CDR2 SVGIG (reference sequence). CDR3 in DNA: TGTGCCTGGGGTTATCGGGACAGGGGCAATGGCTACACCTTC. It is translated as CAWGYRDRGNGYTF. Variable domain in full (rest from reference TRBV30 and TRBJ1-2): SQTIHQWPATLVQPVGSPLSLECTVEGTSNPNLYWYRQAAGRGLQLLFYSVGIGQISSEVPQNLSASRPQDRQFILSSKKLLLSDSGFYLCAWGYRDRGNGYTFGSGTRLTVV.

The CDR3 protein is CASSPRGTGEETQYF. As DNA, the CDR3 is TGTGCCAGCAGCCCACGAGGGACAGGGGAAGAGACCCAGTACTTC. V gene TRBV7-2 combines with J gene TRBJ2-5; TRBD1 aligns across 10 bases. The junction had 6 bases not matched to a gene; V was cut back by 5 bases and J by 3 bases. Per germline, CDR1 SGHTA and CDR2 FQGNSA. The CDR3 totals 15 residues.

The V call is TRBV5-8, the J call TRBJ1-2; 9 bases are a match to TRBD1. Looked up from germline, CDR1 is SGHTS and CDR2 is YDEGEE. The CDR3 is made up of 17 amino acids. The J segment lost 1 base and the V segment lost 5 bases, leaving 12 bases of the junction unmatched. In DNA form, the CDR3 reads TGTGCCAGCAGGAAGGGGACAGGGATCTTTGTTAACTATGGCTACACCTTC. This codes for CASRKGTGIFVNYGYTF.

The chain joins TRBV5-4 to TRBJ2-5, with 7 nucleotides matching TRBD2. The ends lost 3 bases at V and 4 bases at J; junction bases unmatched: 12. The V gene's germline CDR1 is SGHNT and CDR2 YYREEE (reference sequence). The CDR3 has 16 amino acids. Here the CDR3 reads CASSSNLGLEVETQYF. CDR3 coding DNA: TGTGCCAGCAGCTCTAACCTCGGACTAGAGGTAGAGACCCAGTACTTC.

This sequence joins TRBV7-2 and TRBJ2-7, with 7 bases matching TRBD1. The CDR3 consists of 16 residues. The germline V gene encodes CDR1 SGHTA and CDR2 FQGNSA. The V segment lost 1 base and the J segment 4 bases; nucleotides outside the gene matches: 10. The CDR3 DNA follows: TGTGCCAGCAGCTTAGAAGACGCGACAGGGTTGTACGAGCAGTACTTC. It yields the protein CASSLEDATGLYEQYF.

This clone was seen a handful of times. The chain uses TRBV9 and TRBJ2-7; the match to TRBD1 covers 8 bases. The germline gives CDR1 SGDLS, CDR2 YYNGEE. This CDR3 spans 15 amino acids. V shed 4 bases, J shed 3 bases, and the junction held 9 bases outside the gene matches. The CDR3 sequence is CASSLGQGDIYEQYF. The CDR3 DNA follows: TGTGCCAGCAGCTTAGGACAGGGTGATATCTACGAGCAGTACTTC.

This chain links TRBV28 with TRBJ1-4; TRBD1 matches 12 bases. This CDR3 region has 16 residues. CDR1 and CDR2 (germline): MDHEN, SYDVKM. V shed 7 bases and J 6 bases; nucleotides not matched to a gene: 9. The CDR3 here is CASTISGDRGHEKLFF. The CDR3, as DNA: TGTGCCAGCACCATTAGCGGGGACAGGGGGCATGAAAAACTGTTTTTT.